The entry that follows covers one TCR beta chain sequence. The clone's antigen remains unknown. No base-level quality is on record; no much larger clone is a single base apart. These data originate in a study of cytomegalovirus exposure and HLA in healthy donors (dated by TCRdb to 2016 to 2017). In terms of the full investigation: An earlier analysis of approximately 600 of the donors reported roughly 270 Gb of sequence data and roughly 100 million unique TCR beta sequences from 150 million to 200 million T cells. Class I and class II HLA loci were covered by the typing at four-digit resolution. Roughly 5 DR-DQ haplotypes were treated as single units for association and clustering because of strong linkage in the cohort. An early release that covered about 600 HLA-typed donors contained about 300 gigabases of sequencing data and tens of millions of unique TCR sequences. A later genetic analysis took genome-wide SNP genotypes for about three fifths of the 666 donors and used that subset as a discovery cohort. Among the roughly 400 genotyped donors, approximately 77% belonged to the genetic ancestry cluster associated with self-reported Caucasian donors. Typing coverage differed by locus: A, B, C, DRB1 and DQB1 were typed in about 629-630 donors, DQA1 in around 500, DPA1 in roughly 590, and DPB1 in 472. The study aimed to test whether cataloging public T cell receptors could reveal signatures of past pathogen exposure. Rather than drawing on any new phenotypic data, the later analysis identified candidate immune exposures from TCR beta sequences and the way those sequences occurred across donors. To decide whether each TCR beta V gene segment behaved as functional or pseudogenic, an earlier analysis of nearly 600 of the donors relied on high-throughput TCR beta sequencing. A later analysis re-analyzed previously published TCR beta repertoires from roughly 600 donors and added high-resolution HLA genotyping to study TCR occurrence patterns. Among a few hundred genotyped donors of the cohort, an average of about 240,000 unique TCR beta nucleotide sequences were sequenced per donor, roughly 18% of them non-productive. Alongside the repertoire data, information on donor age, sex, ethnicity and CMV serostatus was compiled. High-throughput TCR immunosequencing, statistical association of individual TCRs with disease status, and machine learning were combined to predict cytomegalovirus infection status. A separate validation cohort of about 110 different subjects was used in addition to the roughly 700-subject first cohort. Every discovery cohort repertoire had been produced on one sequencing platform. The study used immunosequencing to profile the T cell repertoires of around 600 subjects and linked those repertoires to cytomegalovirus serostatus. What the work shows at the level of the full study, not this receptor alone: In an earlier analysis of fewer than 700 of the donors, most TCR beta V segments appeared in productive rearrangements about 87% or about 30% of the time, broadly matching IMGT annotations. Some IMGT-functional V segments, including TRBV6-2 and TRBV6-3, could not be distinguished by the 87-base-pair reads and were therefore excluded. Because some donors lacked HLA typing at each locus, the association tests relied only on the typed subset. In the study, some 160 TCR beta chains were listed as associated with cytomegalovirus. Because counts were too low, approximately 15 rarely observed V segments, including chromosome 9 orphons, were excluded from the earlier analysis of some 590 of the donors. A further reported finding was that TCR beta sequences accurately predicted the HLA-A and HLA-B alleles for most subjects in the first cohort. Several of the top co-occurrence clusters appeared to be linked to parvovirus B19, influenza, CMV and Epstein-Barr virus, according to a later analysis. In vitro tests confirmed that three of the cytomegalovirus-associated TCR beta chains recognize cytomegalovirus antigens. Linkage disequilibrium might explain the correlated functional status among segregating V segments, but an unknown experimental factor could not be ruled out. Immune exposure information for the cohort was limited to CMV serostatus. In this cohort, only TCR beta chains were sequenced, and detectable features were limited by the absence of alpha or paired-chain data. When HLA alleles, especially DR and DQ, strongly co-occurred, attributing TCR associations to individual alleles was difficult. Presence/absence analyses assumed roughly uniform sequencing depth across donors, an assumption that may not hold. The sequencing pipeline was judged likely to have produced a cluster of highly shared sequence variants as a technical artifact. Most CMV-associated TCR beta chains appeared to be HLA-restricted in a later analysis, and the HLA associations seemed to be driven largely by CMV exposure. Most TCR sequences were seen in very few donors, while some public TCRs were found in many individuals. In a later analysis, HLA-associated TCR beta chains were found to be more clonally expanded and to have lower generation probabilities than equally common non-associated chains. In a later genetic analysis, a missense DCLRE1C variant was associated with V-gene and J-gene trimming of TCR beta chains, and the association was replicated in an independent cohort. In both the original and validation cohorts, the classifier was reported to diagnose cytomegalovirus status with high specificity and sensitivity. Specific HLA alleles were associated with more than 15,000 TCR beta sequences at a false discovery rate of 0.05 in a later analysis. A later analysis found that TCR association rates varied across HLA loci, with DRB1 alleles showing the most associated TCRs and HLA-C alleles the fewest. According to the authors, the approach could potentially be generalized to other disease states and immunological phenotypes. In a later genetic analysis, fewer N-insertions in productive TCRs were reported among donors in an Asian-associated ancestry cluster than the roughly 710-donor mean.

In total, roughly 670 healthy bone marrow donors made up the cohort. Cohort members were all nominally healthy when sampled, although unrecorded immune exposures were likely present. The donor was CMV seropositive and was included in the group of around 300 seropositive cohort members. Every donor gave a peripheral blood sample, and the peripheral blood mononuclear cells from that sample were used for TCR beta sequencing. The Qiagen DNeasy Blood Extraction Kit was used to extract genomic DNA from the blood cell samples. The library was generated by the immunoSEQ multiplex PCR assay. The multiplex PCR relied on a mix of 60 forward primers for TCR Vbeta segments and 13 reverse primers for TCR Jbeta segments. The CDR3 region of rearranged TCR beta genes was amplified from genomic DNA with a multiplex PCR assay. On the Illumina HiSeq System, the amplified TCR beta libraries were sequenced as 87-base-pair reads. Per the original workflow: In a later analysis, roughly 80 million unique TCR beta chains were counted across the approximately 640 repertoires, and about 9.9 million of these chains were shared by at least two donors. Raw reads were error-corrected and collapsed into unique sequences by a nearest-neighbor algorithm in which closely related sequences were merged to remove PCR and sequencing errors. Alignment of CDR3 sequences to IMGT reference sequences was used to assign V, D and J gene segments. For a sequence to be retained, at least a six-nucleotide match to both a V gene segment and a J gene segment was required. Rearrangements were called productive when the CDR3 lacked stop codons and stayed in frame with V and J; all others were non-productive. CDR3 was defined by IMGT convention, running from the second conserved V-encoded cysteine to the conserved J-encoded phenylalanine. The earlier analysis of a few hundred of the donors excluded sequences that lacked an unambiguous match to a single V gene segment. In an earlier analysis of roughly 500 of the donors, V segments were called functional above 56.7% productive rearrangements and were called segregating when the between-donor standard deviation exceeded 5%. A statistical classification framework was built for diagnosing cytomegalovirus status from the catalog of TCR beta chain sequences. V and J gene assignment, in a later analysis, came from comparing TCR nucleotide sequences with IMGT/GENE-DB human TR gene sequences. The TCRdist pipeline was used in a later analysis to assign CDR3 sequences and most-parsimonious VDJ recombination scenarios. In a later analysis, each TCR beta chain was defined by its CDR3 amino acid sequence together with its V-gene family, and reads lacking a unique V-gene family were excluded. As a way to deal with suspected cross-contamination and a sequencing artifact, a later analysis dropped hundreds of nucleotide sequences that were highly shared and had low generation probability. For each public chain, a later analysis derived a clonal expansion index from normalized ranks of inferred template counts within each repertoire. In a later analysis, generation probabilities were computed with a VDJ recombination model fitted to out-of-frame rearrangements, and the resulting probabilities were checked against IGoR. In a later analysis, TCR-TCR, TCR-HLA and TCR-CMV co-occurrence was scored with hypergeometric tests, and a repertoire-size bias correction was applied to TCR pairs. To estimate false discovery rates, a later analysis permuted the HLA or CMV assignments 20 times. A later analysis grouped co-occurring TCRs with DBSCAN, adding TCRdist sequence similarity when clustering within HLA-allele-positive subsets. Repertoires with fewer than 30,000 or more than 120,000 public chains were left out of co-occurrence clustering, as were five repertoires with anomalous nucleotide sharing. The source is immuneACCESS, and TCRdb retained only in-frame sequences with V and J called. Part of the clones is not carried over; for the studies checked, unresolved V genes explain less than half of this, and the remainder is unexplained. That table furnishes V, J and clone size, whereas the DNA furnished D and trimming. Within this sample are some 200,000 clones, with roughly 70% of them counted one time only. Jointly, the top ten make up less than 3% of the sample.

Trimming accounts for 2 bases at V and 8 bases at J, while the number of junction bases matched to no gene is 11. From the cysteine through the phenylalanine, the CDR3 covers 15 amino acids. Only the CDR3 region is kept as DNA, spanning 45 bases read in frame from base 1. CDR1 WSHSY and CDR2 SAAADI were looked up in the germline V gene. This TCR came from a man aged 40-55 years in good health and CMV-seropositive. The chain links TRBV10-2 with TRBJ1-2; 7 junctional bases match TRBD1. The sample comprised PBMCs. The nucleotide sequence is TGCGCCAGCAGTGAGCCGACCCGAGGGGGCGGCGGCTACACCTTC. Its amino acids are CASSEPTRGGGGYTF.